One sample yielded the 12 T cell receptor beta chains listed below, sequenced in a study of cytomegalovirus exposure and HLA in healthy donors. PCR employed 60 Vbeta and 13 Jbeta primers. Sequencing used immunoSEQ multiplex PCR; TCRdb keeps in-frame clones, though not all of them. The sample comprises some 130,000 clones, roughly 70% of which are singletons, and around 3.1% rests with the top ten. Sample: PBMCs. These TCRs come from a man aged 40-49 years in good health and CMV-seronegative.

The chain joins TRBV6-5 to TRBJ2-7; 10 bases align to TRBD1. Germline trimming cut 0 bases from V and 4 bases from J; bases unmatched to any gene: 6. The germline gives CDR1 MNHEY, CDR2 SVGAGI. The CDR3 is 16 residues long. The chain's CDR3 is CASSYSPQGQGYEQYF. DNA for the CDR3: TGTGCCAGCAGTTACTCGCCCCAGGGACAGGGGTACGAGCAGTACTTC.

V is TRBV4-3 and J is TRBJ1-5; the match to TRBD1 covers 7 bases. Germline CDR1 reads LGHNA; CDR2 reads YSLEER. After removal of 3 bases from V and 11 bases from J, the junction contained 19 bases not matched to a gene. The CDR3 consists of 17 residues. The CDR3 DNA reads as TGCGCCAGCAGCCACACCCTGACAGGGCGCACGACCTTGACCCAGCATTTT. Its protein product is CASSHTLTGRTTLTQHF.

The gene calls are TRBV7-8 and TRBJ2-7; 10 bases agree with TRBD2. Looked up from germline, CDR1 is SGHVS and CDR2 is FQNEAQ. J gave up 0 bases and V 1 base, and 9 bases lay outside the gene matches. This CDR3 comprises 18 residues. Here the CDR3 reads CASSLVIAGGVSSYEQYF. CDR3 DNA sequence: TGTGCCAGCAGCTTAGTTATAGCGGGGGGTGTGAGCTCCTACGAGCAGTACTTC.

The gene calls are TRBV7-3 and TRBJ2-5; TRBD1 agrees at 7 bases. V lost 3 bases and J lost 4; bases outside the gene matches: 8. Germline lookup yields CDR1 SGHTA and CDR2 FQGTGA. The CDR3 is 15 amino acids. For the CDR3, the DNA is TGTGCCAGCAGCTTGACAGGGTCCTTTGGAGAGACCCAGTACTTC. It yields the protein CASSLTGSFGETQYF.

The chain employs TRBV19 and TRBJ2-6, with a possible D match to TRBD2 (5 bases). Germline V gives CDR1 LNHDA, CDR2 SQIVND (reference sequence). CDR3 size: 15 residues. V was shortened by 3 bases and J by 3 bases, with 9 bases between the two germline ends. The CDR3 DNA follows: TGTGCCAGTAGTATGTCGGGGTATGGGGCCAACGTCCTGACTTTC. It translates to CASSMSGYGANVLTF.

This clone was seen a single time. The chain uses TRBV30 and TRBJ2-5; 7 bases fit TRBD1. The CDR3 loop spans 12 amino acids. Trimming cost V 3 bases and J 3 bases; bases outside gene matches: 1. The germline V gene encodes CDR1 GTSNPN and CDR2 SVGIG (reference sequence). CDR3 amino acids: CAWRQGKETQYF. The CDR3 coding sequence is TGTGCCTGGAGACAGGGGAAAGAGACCCAGTACTTC. Full variable domain (rest looked up from reference TRBV30 and TRBJ2-5): SQTIHQWPATLVQPVGSPLSLECTVEGTSNPNLYWYRQAAGRGLQLLFYSVGIGQISSEVPQNLSASRPQDRQFILSSKKLLLSDSGFYLCAWRQGKETQYFGPGTRLLVL.

The gene calls are TRBV6-1 and TRBJ1-5; D is ambiguous. The CDR3 has 12 residues. V lost 1 base to trimming and J lost 5 bases, with 3 bases between them. CDR1 is MNHNS, CDR2 SASEGT, per germline. The CDR3: CASSEVDQPQHF. The CDR3 nucleotides read TGTGCCAGCAGTGAAGTCGATCAGCCCCAGCATTTT.

This chain connects TRBV7-3 to TRBJ2-3; TRBD2 matches at 7 bases. The CDR3 is 13 residues long. CDR1 and CDR2 (germline): SGHTA, FQGTGA. Unmatched junction bases numbered 4, after V lost 5 bases and J lost 5 bases. The CDR3 nucleotides are TGTGCCAGCAGCCGGGACTACCTAGATACGCAGTATTTT. This gives the protein CASSRDYLDTQYF. Full variable domain (rest looked up from reference TRBV7-3 and TRBJ2-3): GAGVSQTPSNKVTEKGKYVELRCDPISGHTALYWYRQSLGQGPEFLIYFQGTGAADDSGLPNDRFFAVRPEGSVSTLKIQRTERGDSAVYLCASSRDYLDTQYFGPGTRLTVL.

This clone was seen only once. CDR3 residues: CASSPQNSYEQYF. The CDR3 nucleotides are TGTGCCAGCTCACCTCAGAACTCCTACGAGCAGTACTTC. The V gene is TRBV18, the J gene TRBJ2-7; D unresolved. Germline values: CDR1 KGHSH, CDR2 LQKENI. The CDR3 runs to 13 residues. V lost 3 bases, J lost 0 bases, and 6 bases lay in between.

In this sample, this clone turned up a few times. The chain recombines TRBV30 with TRBJ1-5, with D uncertain. The CDR3 is 13 amino acids. V was trimmed by 2 bases and J by 3 bases, leaving 8 bases between them. From germline, CDR1 is GTSNPN and CDR2 SVGIG (reference sequence). CDR3 bases: TGTGCCTGGAGTCACGGGGACAATCAGCCCCAGCATTTT. This sequence encodes CAWSHGDNQPQHF.

This chain joins TRBV2 and TRBJ2-1, with 8 bases that match TRBD2. The CDR3 runs to 15 residues. The J segment lost 0 bases and the V segment lost 10 bases, leaving 8 bases of the junction unmatched. Germline values: CDR1 SNHLY, CDR2 FYNNEI. Here the CDR3 reads CAIPPGGSSYNEQFF. CDR3 nucleotide sequence: TGTGCCATCCCACCGGGGGGGAGCTCCTACAATGAGCAGTTCTTC. Full variable domain (missing parts from reference TRBV2 and TRBJ2-1): EPEVTQTPSHQVTQMGQEVILRCVPISNHLYFYWYRQILGQKVEFLVSFYNNEISEKSEIFDDQFSVERPDGSNFTLKIRSTKLEDSAMYFCAIPPGGSSYNEQFFGPGTRLTVL.

The chain recombines TRBV11-3 with TRBJ1-3; unclear D gene. CDR1 is SGHNT, CDR2 YENEEA, per germline. CDR3 size: 16 residues. Deletions cut 0 bases from V and 2 bases from J, with 11 bases between. The CDR3 protein is CASSLDPDQAGNTIYF. CDR3 bases: TGTGCCAGCAGCTTAGACCCTGACCAGGCTGGAAACACCATATATTTT.